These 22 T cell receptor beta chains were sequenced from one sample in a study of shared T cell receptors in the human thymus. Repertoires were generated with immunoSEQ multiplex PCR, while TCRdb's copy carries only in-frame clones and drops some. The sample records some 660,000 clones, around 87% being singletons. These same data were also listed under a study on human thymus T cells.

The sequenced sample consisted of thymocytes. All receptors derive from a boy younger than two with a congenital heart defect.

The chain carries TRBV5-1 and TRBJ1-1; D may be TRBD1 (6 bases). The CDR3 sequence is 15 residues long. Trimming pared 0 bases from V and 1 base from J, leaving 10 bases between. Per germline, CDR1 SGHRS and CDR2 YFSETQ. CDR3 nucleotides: TGCGCCAGCAGCTTGGCAGGGGCCCCGAACACTGAAGCTTTCTTT. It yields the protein CASSLAGAPNTEAFF.

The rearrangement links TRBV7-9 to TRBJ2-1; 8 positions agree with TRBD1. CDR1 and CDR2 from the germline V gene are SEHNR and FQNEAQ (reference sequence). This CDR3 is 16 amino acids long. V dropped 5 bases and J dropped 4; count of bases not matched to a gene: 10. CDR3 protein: CASSDLVGQVYNEQFF. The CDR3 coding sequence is TGTGCCAGCAGCGACCTTGTGGGACAGGTTTACAATGAGCAGTTCTTC. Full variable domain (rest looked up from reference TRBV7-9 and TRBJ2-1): DTGVSQNPRHKITKRGQNVTFRCDPISEHNRLYWYRQTLGQGPEFLTYFQNEAQLEKSRLLSDRFSAERPKGSFSTLEIQRTEQGDSAMYLCASSDLVGQVYNEQFFGPGTRLTVL.

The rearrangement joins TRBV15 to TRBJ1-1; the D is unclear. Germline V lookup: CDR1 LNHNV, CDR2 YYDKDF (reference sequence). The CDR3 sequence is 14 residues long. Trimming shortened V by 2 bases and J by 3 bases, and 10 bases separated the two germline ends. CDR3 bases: TGTGCCACCAGCAGACGGTCCGAGGACACTGAAGCTTTCTTT. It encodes CATSRRSEDTEAFF.

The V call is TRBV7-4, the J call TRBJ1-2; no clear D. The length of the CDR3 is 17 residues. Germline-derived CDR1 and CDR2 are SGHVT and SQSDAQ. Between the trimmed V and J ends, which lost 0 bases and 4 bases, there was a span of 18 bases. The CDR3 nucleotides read TGTGCCAGCAGCTTAGCGCTATTGGCGTCGAGGAGCTATGGCTACACCTTC. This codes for CASSLALLASRSYGYTF.

This CDR3 is CASSHPTNEKLFF. The CDR3 nucleotides read TGTGCCAGCAGCCACCCGACTAATGAAAAACTGTTTTTT. V usage is TRBV14 and J usage is TRBJ1-4; no definite D call. Between the trimmed V and J ends, which lost 3 bases and 2 bases, there was a span of 4 bases. CDR3 length: 13 residues. In germline, CDR1 is SGHDN, CDR2 FVKESK.

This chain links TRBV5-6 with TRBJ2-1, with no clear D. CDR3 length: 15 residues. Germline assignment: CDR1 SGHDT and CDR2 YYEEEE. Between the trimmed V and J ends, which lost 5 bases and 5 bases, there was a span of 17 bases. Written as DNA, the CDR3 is TGTGCCAGCAGACATTTCGATTATACAGACAATGAGCAGTTCTTC. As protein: CASRHFDYTDNEQFF.

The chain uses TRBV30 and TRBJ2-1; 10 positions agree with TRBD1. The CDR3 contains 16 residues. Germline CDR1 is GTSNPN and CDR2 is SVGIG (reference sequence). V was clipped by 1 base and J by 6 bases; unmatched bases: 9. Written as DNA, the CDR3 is TGTGCCTGGAGTGATTCCGGGACAGGGGACTGCAATGAGCAGTTCTTC. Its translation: CAWSDSGTGDCNEQFF. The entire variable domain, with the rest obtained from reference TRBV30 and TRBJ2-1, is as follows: SQTIHQWPATLVQPVGSPLSLECTVEGTSNPNLYWYRQAAGRGLQLLFYSVGIGQISSEVPQNLSASRPQDRQFILSSKKLLLSDSGFYLCAWSDSGTGDCNEQFFGPGTRLTVL.

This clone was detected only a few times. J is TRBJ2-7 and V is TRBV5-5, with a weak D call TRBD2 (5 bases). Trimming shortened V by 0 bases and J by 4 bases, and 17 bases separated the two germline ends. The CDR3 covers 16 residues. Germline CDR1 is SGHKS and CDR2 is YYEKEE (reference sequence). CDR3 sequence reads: CASSLDEGDRPYEQYF. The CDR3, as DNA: TGTGCCAGCAGCTTGGACGAGGGAGACCGGCCGTACGAGCAGTACTTC.

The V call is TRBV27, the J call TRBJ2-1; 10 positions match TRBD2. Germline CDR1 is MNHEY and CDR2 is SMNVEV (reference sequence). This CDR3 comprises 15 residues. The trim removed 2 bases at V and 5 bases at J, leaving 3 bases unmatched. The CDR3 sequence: CASSLLAGVDNEQFF. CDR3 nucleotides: TGTGCCAGCAGTTTACTAGCGGGAGTAGACAATGAGCAGTTCTTC.

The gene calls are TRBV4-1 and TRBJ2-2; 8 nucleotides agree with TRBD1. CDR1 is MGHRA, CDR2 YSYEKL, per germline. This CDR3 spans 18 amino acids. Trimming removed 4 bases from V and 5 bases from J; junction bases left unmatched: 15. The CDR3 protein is CASSLSGQGIFTTGELFF. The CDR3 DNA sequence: TGCGCCAGCAGCCTTTCCGGACAGGGCATATTCACAACCGGGGAGCTGTTTTTT.

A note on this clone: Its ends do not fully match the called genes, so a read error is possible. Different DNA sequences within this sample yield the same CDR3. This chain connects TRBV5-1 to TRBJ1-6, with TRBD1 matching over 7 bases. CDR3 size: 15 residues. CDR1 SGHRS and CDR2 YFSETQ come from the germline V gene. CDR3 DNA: TGCGCCAGCAGCTCGAACGGGACAGACAATTCCCCCCTCCACTTT. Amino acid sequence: CASSSNGTDNSPLHF. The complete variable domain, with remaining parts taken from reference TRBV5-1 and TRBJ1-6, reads KAGVTQTPRYLIKTRGQQVTLSCSPISGHRSVSWYQQTPGQGLQFLFEYFSETQRNKGNFPGRFSGRQFSNSRSEMNVSTLELGDSALYLCASSSNGTDNSPLHFGNGTRLTVT.

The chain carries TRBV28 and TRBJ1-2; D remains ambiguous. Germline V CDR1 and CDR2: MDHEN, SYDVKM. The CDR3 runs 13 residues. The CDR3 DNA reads TGTGCGACCGACGGACTCCTGCTCGGGGGCTACACCTTC. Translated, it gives CATDGLLLGGYTF.

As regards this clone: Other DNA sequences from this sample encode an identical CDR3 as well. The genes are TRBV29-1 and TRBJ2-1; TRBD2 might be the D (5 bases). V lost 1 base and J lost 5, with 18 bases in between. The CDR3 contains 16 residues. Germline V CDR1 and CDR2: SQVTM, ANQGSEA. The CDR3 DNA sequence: TGCAGCGTTGAAGGGTTAACTAGAGTCGTCCACAATGAGCAGTTCTTC. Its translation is CSVEGLTRVVHNEQFF.

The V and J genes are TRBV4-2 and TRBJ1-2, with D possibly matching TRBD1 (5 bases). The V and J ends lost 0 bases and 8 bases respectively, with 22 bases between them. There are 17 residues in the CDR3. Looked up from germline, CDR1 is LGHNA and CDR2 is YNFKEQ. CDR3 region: CASSQDSRAGTLCGYTF. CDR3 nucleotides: TGTGCCAGCAGCCAAGACTCCCGGGCGGGGACTCTTTGCGGCTACACCTTC.

DNA of the CDR3: TGCGCCAGCGGACAGGGGAGGTCCGTAGATACGCAGTATTTT. Translated: CASGQGRSVDTQYF. J is TRBJ2-3 and V is TRBV4-1; the match to TRBD1 covers 9 bases. Germline V lookup: CDR1 MGHRA, CDR2 YSYEKL. J gave up 5 bases and V 8 bases, and 8 bases lay outside the gene matches. This CDR3 has 14 amino acids.

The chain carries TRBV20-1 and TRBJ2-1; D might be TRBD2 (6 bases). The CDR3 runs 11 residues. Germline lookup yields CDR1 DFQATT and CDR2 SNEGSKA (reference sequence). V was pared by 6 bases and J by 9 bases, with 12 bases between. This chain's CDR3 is CSAVRRGEQFF. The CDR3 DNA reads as TGCAGTGCCGTACGGAGGGGTGAGCAGTTCTTC.

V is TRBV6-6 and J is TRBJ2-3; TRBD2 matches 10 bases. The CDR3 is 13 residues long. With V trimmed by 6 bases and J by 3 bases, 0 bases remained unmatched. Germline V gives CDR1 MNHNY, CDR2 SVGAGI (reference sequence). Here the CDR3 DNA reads TGTGCCAGCAGGACTAGCGGGACAGATACGCAGTATTTT. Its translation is CASRTSGTDTQYF.

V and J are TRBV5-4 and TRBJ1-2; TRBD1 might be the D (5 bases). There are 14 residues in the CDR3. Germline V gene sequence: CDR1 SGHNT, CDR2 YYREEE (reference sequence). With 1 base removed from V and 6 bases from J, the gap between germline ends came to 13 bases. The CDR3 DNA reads TGTGCCAGCAGCTTGTGGTCAGGGAAGGATGGCTACACCTTC. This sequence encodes CASSLWSGKDGYTF.

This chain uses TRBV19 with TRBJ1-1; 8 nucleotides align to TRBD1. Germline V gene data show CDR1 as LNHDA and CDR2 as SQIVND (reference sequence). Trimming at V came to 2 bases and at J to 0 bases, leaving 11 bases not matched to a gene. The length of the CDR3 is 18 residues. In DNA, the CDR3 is TGTGCCAGTAGTATAAGCCGGGACAGGTGGGGCATGAACACTGAAGCTTTCTTT. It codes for CASSISRDRWGMNTEAFF.

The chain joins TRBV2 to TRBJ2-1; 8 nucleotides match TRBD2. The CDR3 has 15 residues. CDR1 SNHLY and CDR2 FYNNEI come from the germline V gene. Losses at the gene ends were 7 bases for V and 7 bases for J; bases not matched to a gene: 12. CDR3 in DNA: TGTGCCAGCAAAAATCCGGAAGCGGGGGTTAATGAGCAGTTCTTC. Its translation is CASKNPEAGVNEQFF.

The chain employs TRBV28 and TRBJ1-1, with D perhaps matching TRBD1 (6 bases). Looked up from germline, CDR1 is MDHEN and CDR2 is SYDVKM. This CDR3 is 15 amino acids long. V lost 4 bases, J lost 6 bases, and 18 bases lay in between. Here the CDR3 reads CASSSSWGGRAEAFF. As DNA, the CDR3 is TGTGCCAGCAGTTCCTCTTGGGGGGGCAGGGCTGAAGCTTTCTTT.

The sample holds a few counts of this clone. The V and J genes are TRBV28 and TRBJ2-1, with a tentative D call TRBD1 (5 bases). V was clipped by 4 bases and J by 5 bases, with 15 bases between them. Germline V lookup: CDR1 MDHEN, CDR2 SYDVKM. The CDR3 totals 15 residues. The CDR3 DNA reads TGTGCCAGCAGTTCCAGGGTTGACCCGCACAATGAGCAGTTCTTC. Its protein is CASSSRVDPHNEQFF.